This is a list of T cell receptor beta chains from one sample in a study of blood T cells in healthy people across ages. TCRdb processed the 5' RACE reads anew with MiXCR; each CDR3 protein has one entry. The table has some 1.4 million distinct CDR3 sequences, around 39% seen once. Material for sequencing was blood. The origin of the receptors is a young woman in good health. The CDR3 runs from the conserved cysteine through the conserved F or W. A D gene is named only where the DNA matches it firmly. Expanded clones are given a class, and other clones once, few, many or no size at all.

D gene	clone size	V gene	CDR3 length	J gene	CDR3 DNA	CDR3 protein
TRBD2	few	TRBV7-9	15	TRBJ2-7	TGTGCCAGCAGCTTAGGGACTAGCGGGACAAACGAGCAGTACTTC	CASSLGTSGTNEQYF
TRBD1	-	TRBV2	15	TRBJ1-4	TGTGCCAGCAGTGAAGAGGGACAGGGGAATGAAAAACTGTTTTTT	CASSEEGQGNEKLFF
-	few	TRBV4-2	15	TRBJ2-3	TGTGCCAGCAGCCACGACTATCAAAGCACAGATACGCAGTATTTT	CASSHDYQSTDTQYF
-	-	TRBV6-5	11	TRBJ1-2	TGTGCCACCCGCGGGGGCTATGGCTACACCTTC	CATRGGYGYTF
-	-	TRBV28	14	TRBJ1-1	TGTGCCAGCATACCGCACAGGGCGGACACTGAAGCTTTCTTT	CASIPHRADTEAFF
TRBD2	-	TRBV10-3	14	TRBJ2-1	TGTGCCATCAGTGGACTAGCGGGGACGAATGAGCAGTTCTTC	CAISGLAGTNEQFF
TRBD1	few	TRBV2	13	TRBJ2-7	TGTGCCAGCAGTGAGGACAGGGGGGTCGAGCAGTACTTC	CASSEDRGVEQYF
-	few	TRBV29-1	13	TRBJ2-7	TGCAGCGTTATAGCACTGGCCTCCTACGAGCAGTACTTC	CSVIALASYEQYF
-	-	TRBV10-3	14	TRBJ1-5	TGTGCCATCAGTGAGGCAGGAGCCAATCAGCCCCAGCATTTT	CAISEAGANQPQHF
TRBD2	few	TRBV13	14	TRBJ2-5	TGTGCCAGCAGCTCCCCAGCGGGAGGAGAGACCCAGTACTTC	CASSSPAGGETQYF
-	-	TRBV7-7	15	TRBJ2-5	TGTGCCAGCAGCCCGTCCCCTTCGAGGGGCAATGAGCAGTACTTC	CASSPSPSRGNEQYF
TRBD2	once	TRBV3-1	16	TRBJ2-3	TGTGCCAGCAGCCAAGGTGGAAACGGGAGGGCAGATACGCAGTATTTT	CASSQGGNGRADTQYF
TRBD2	-	TRBV6-4	15	TRBJ2-7	TGTGCCAGCAGTGTCGGGACTAGCAGCTACAATGAGCAGTACTTC	CASSVGTSSYNEQYF
TRBD1	once	TRBV6-1	15	TRBJ2-1	TGTGCCAGCAGTGAGAGGGGGCGTCAGGTCAATGAGCAGTTCTTC	CASSERGRQVNEQFF
-	few	TRBV24-1	12	TRBJ2-1	TGTGCCACCAGTGAGACGGGGGATGAGCAGTTCTTC	CATSETGDEQFF
TRBD2	-	TRBV10-3	15	TRBJ2-5	TGTGCCATCCGCACTAGCGGGGGGGTAACGGAGACCCAGTACTTC	CAIRTSGGVTETQYF
TRBD2	-	TRBV20-1	12	TRBJ2-5	TGCAGTGCTAAAGCGGGAGCCGGTGAGCAGTACTTC	CSAKAGAGEQYF
TRBD1	-	TRBV20-1	16	TRBJ1-5	TGCAGTGCTATTCAGGAAAGGAGACAGGGGGATCAGCCCCAGCATTTT	CSAIQERRQGDQPQHF
TRBD2	few	TRBV10-3	16	TRBJ2-1	TGTGCCATCAGTGAACTAGCGGGGGAAACCTACAATGAGCAGTTCTTC	CAISELAGETYNEQFF
TRBD2	-	TRBV5-1	15	TRBJ2-7	TGCGCCAGCAGTTATCTAGCGGGAGGTTCGTACGAGCAGTACTTC	CASSYLAGGSYEQYF
TRBD2	-	TRBV3-1	13	TRBJ2-1	TGTGCCAGCAGCATCGGGACTAGCGGGATCGAGTTCTTC	CASSIGTSGIEFF
-	-	TRBV2	13	TRBJ2-7	TGTGCCAGCGGTGCCGGTTTCTCCTACGAGCAGTACTTC	CASGAGFSYEQYF
-	-	TRBV7-9	15	TRBJ2-1	TGTGCCAGCAGCTCTGGGGGGATCACGACCAATGAGCAGTTCTTC	CASSSGGITTNEQFF
TRBD2	few	TRBV2	16	TRBJ2-1	TGTGCCAGCAGTGGTGCTAGCGGGAGGACATACAATGAGCAGTTCTTC	CASSGASGRTYNEQFF
-	-	TRBV4-2	14	TRBJ2-7	TGTGCCGGCAGCCGTGTCCCCACACCCTACGAGCAGTACTTC	CAGSRVPTPYEQYF
TRBD2	-	TRBV6-5	16	TRBJ2-7	TGTGCCAGCAGTTACGGGCTAGCGGGAGGGCAAGATGAGCAGTACTTC	CASSYGLAGGQDEQYF
-	few	TRBV6-5	17	TRBJ2-5	TGTGCCAGCAGTTACTCGAGAGGACTAAACCACCAAGAGACCCAGTACTTC	CASSYSRGLNHQETQYF
-	-	TRBV5-1	12	TRBJ2-4	TGCGCCAGCAGCCCGGCCAAAAACATTCAGTACTTC	CASSPAKNIQYF
TRBD2	-	TRBV28	13	TRBJ2-7	TGTGCCACCCGGGGTAGCGGGAACTACGAGCAGTACTTC	CATRGSGNYEQYF
TRBD2	-	TRBV7-2	15	TRBJ2-7	TGTGCCAGCAGCTTAACTAGCGGGGACTCCTACGAGCAGTACTTC	CASSLTSGDSYEQYF
TRBD2	-	TRBV7-2	16	TRBJ2-1	TGTGCCAGCAGCTTAGTATCAACTAGCGGGAAGGATAAGCAGTTCTTC	CASSLVSTSGKDKQFF
-	-	TRBV5-5	13	TRBJ2-7	TGTGCCACAGCGGTGCTAGCTTTAGACGAGCAGTACTTC	CATAVLALDEQYF
-	few	TRBV27	14	TRBJ2-4	TGTGCCAGCAGTTTATACGGTACACAGGGCATTCAGTACTTC	CASSLYGTQGIQYF
TRBD1	-	TRBV3-1	15	TRBJ2-3	TGTGCCAGCAGCCATACGGGACAGGGAACATATACGCAGTATTTT	CASSHTGQGTYTQYF
TRBD2	-	TRBV5-1	14	TRBJ2-7	TGCGCCAGCGCTATTCGGACTAGCCAATCTGAGCAGTACTTC	CASAIRTSQSEQYF
TRBD1	-	TRBV28	15	TRBJ2-1	TGTGCCAGCAGTTCAGGTGGGACAGGGAATCTTGAGCAGTTCTTC	CASSSGGTGNLEQFF
-	-	TRBV7-9	15	TRBJ1-2	TGTGCCAGCATACCGCGTGGCGGACAGCTCTATGGCTACACCTTC	CASIPRGGQLYGYTF
-	-	TRBV4-1	16	TRBJ1-2	TGCGCCAGCAGCCAAGATATCAGCCAGGCGGGTTTAGGCTACACCTTC	CASSQDISQAGLGYTF
-	-	TRBV27	15	TRBJ2-1	TGTGCCAGCAGCCTCACTAGGCTTTCCTACAATGAGCAGTTCTTC	CASSLTRLSYNEQFF
-	few	TRBV6-6	13	TRBJ2-5	TGTGCCAGCAGTCATCAATCACAAGAGACCCAGTACTTC	CASSHQSQETQYF
-	-	TRBV2	20	TRBJ1-6	TGTGCCAGCAGTGGGGAATCGGACAGCCCCCGGAGCTCCTATAATTCACCCCTCCACTTT	CASSGESDSPRSSYNSPLHF
-	-	TRBV7-2	13	TRBJ2-3	TGTGCCAGCAGCTTGAGACTAGAAGATACGCAGTATTTT	CASSLRLEDTQYF
TRBD1	few	TRBV10-3	13	TRBJ2-5	TGTGCCACGACCGGACAGGTGGGGGAGACCCAGTACTTC	CATTGQVGETQYF
TRBD2	many	TRBV25-1	12	TRBJ2-5	TGTGCCAGCAGTAGCGGGAGTGAGACCCAGTACTTC	CASSSGSETQYF
TRBD2	-	TRBV5-1	16	TRBJ2-1	TGCGCCAGCAGCTTGGTACTAGCGGGGAGATACAATGAGCAGTTCTTC	CASSLVLAGRYNEQFF
-	-	TRBV20-1	18	TRBJ2-1	TGCAGTGCTATGTTACCACTAGCCGAGTTTCTCCCCCAAGAGACCCAGTTCTTC	CSAMLPLAEFLPQETQFF
-	-	TRBV20-1	14	TRBJ1-5	TGCAGTGCTATTTGGGGGGTAAGAGGTCAGCCCCAGCATTTT	CSAIWGVRGQPQHF
TRBD1	-	TRBV20-1	15	TRBJ1-1	TGCAGTGCTTCTCTGCCTTGGACAGGGGGCACTGAAGCTTTCTTT	CSASLPWTGGTEAFF
TRBD1	-	TRBV20-1	14	TRBJ1-6	TGCAGTGCTAGAGTCGGACAGGGTGAATCACCCCTCCACTTT	CSARVGQGESPLHF
-	-	TRBV29-1	14	TRBJ2-7	TGCAGCGGTGAGGGTTTGGGAATAGGATACGAGCAGTACTTC	CSGEGLGIGYEQYF
-	-	TRBV12-3/TRBV12-4	15	TRBJ2-1	TGTGCCAGCACCGGACAGGGGACTAGCAATTATGGGCAGTTCTTC	CASTGQGTSNYGQFF
TRBD2	-	TRBV7-7	14	TRBJ2-5	TGTGCTAGCAGCTCCAAGGGAGGGGAGGAGACCCAGTACTTC	CASSSKGGEETQYF
-	-	TRBV9	15	TRBJ2-3	TGTGCCAGCAGCCCGGACGCAAAGGGGTGGGATACGCAGTATTTT	CASSPDAKGWDTQYF